What follows are 11 T cell receptor beta chains derived from one specimen sequenced in a study of blood T cell repertoires in COVID-19. Some clones are missing from TCRdb's copy, which holds only in-frame ones; the method was immunoSEQ multiplex PCR. The sample shows around 300,000 clones, roughly 88% of them seen only once. Sequences were obtained from peripheral blood. Every receptor here comes from a woman in her 30s with COVID-19, enrolled during active disease.

The chain has TRBV27 and TRBJ1-5; D might be TRBD1 (6 bases). Germline lookup yields CDR1 MNHEY and CDR2 SMNVEV (reference sequence). This CDR3 contains 14 residues. Trimming took 5 bases from V and 6 from J, leaving 14 bases between them. The CDR3 coding sequence is TGTGCCAGCAGTCCCCCCGGGGGGCTTCAGCCCCAGCATTTT. Translation: CASSPPGGLQPQHF.

The V gene is TRBV6-5, the J gene TRBJ2-2; D might be TRBD2 (7 bases). V gave up 0 bases and J gave up 5 bases, with 13 bases separating them. CDR3 length: 16 amino acids. The germline gives CDR1 MNHEY, CDR2 SVGAGI. In nucleotides, the CDR3 is TGTGCCAGCAGTTACTCAGGGGGAGCGGGGACCGGGGAGCTGTTTTTT. Encoded protein: CASSYSGGAGTGELFF.

The chain employs TRBV5-1 and TRBJ1-4; D remains ambiguous. This CDR3 comprises 15 residues. V was trimmed by 0 bases and J by 7 bases, leaving 13 bases between them. CDR1 and CDR2 (germline): SGHRS, YFSETQ. The CDR3 bases are TGCGCCAGCAGCTTGGATACGGGGTTGGGTGAAAAACTGTTTTTT. As protein: CASSLDTGLGEKLFF. Supplemented by reference TRBV5-1 and TRBJ1-4, the full variable domain reads KAGVTQTPRYLIKTRGQQVTLSCSPISGHRSVSWYQQTPGQGLQFLFEYFSETQRNKGNFPGRFSGRQFSNSRSEMNVSTLELGDSALYLCASSLDTGLGEKLFFGSGTQLSVL.

The chain uses TRBV5-1 and TRBJ1-4; D is unresolved. The CDR3 totals 14 residues. Trimming left V 3 bases short and J 5 bases short, with 11 bases between. CDR1 and CDR2 (germline): SGHRS, YFSETQ. For the CDR3, the DNA is TGCGCCAGCAGCTGGGGAGCGAGCAATGAAAAACTGTTTTTT. Its protein is CASSWGASNEKLFF.

The rearrangement links TRBV19 to TRBJ2-7; 7 nucleotides align to TRBD1. The CDR3 has 14 residues. Germline V gene data show CDR1 as LNHDA and CDR2 as SQIVND (reference sequence). V lost 6 bases, J lost 2 bases, and 7 bases stayed unmatched. The CDR3 sequence: CASSRQGQAYEQYF. The CDR3 bases are TGTGCCAGTAGCCGACAGGGCCAGGCCTACGAGCAGTACTTC.

The rearrangement joins TRBV25-1 to TRBJ1-1; 7 bases agree with TRBD1. The V gene end was trimmed by 1 base and the J gene end by 5 bases; junction bases not matched to a gene: 4. CDR1 and CDR2 from the germline V gene are MGHDK and SYGVNS. The CDR3 is made up of 14 amino acids. CDR3 in amino acids: CASSEWGRGTEAFF. CDR3 bases: TGTGCCAGCAGTGAATGGGGCAGGGGGACTGAAGCTTTCTTT.

As regards this clone: This specimen includes other DNA sequences encoding the same CDR3. The chain recombines TRBV4-1 with TRBJ1-5; possible D gene TRBD1, 5 bases. CDR1 is MGHRA and CDR2 is YSYEKL in the germline V gene. The germline V and J ends were trimmed by 2 bases and 0 bases, with 8 bases remaining between them. CDR3 length: 15 amino acids. For the CDR3, the DNA is TGCGCCAGCAGCCAACGTCAGGGTAGCAATCAGCCCCAGCATTTT. This translates into CASSQRQGSNQPQHF.

The chain joins TRBV10-2 to TRBJ2-7; possibly TRBD2 for D (6 bases). There are 14 residues in the CDR3. CDR1 and CDR2 from the germline V gene are WSHSY and SAAADI. Trimming left V 8 bases short and J 0 bases short, with 14 bases between. The CDR3 DNA reads as TGCGCCAGCTGCCGGGACTTGAGCTCCTACGAGCAGTACTTC. It specifies CASCRDLSSYEQYF.

The rearrangement joins TRBV11-2 to TRBJ2-3; TRBD2 is a possible D gene (6 bases). Germline lookup yields CDR1 SGHAT and CDR2 FQNNGV. This CDR3 has 17 amino acids. Deletions cut 0 bases from V and 1 base from J, with 14 bases between. The CDR3: CASSLDDGERGTDTQYF. As DNA, the CDR3 is TGTGCCAGCAGCTTAGACGATGGGGAGCGGGGCACAGATACGCAGTATTTT.

The chain has TRBV2 and TRBJ2-6; 8 bases align to TRBD1. Per the germline V gene, CDR1 is SNHLY and CDR2 is FYNNEI. V was clipped by 4 bases and J by 0 bases; unmatched bases: 5. The CDR3 loop spans 17 amino acids. Here the CDR3 DNA reads TGTGCCAGCAGTGGGCAGGGGGCGTTCTCTGGGGCCAACGTCCTGACTTTC. Protein sequence: CASSGQGAFSGANVLTF.

The chain has TRBV10-3 and TRBJ1-1; possibly TRBD1 for D (5 bases). Trimming took off 11 bases at V and 2 bases at J, with 9 bases between the two ends. The germline gives CDR1 ENHRY, CDR2 SYGVKD. The CDR3 length is 11 residues. CDR3 protein: CAAGLNTEAFF. As DNA, the CDR3 is TGTGCCGCAGGGCTCAACACTGAAGCTTTCTTT.